A single sample gave rise to the 16 T cell receptor beta chains below, sequenced in a study of Ad26.COV2.S vaccination and SARS-CoV-2 variants. The treatment here: about 20 received Ad26.COV2.S at low or high dose, single or two shots; roughly 5 received placebo; per-sample allocation not given. Collection of samples fell on day 63 after the first vaccine or placebo injection. Using immunoSEQ multiplex PCR, the repertoire was profiled, and TCRdb retains in-frame clones only, with some absent. The table has approximately 450,000 clones, about nine tenths seen once. This specimen consisted of peripheral blood, obtained in a trial of Ad26.COV2.S vaccine versus placebo. These receptor sequences come from a person aged 18-60 years who received the Ad26.COV2.S COVID-19 vaccine or a placebo.

The V call is TRBV11-3, the J call TRBJ2-7, with TRBD1 matching over 9 bases. The CDR3 loop spans 13 amino acids. Germline V gene sequence: CDR1 SGHNT, CDR2 YENEEA. The V gene end was trimmed by 4 bases and the J gene end by 6 bases; junction bases not matched to a gene: 4. CDR3 nucleotide sequence: TGTGCCAGCAGCTCTCGACAGGGGGGCGAGCAGTACTTC. Translated, it gives CASSSRQGGEQYF.

CDR3 sequence reads: CASSPTTGFRSPLHF. The CDR3 DNA reads TGTGCCAGCAGTCCTACCACAGGGTTTAGGTCACCCCTCCACTTT. V is TRBV27 and J is TRBJ1-6; tentatively, D is TRBD1 (6 bases). Germline V gives CDR1 MNHEY, CDR2 SMNVEV (reference sequence). The CDR3 totals 15 residues. The V end was cut by 5 bases, the J end by 10 bases, with 18 bases between.

V usage is TRBV4-2 and J usage is TRBJ2-5, with D possibly being TRBD1 (5 bases). This CDR3 comprises 15 residues. With 0 bases removed from V and 4 bases from J, the gap between germline ends came to 12 bases. Germline loops: CDR1 LGHNA, CDR2 YNFKEQ. This CDR3 reads CASSQESARGETQYF. CDR3 coding DNA: TGTGCCAGCAGCCAAGAGTCGGCTAGGGGAGAGACCCAGTACTTC.

This chain uses TRBV5-5 with TRBJ2-7; D is unclear. V dropped 4 bases and J dropped 1 base, with 3 bases sitting between them. This CDR3 comprises 11 residues. Germline CDR1 SGHKS, CDR2 YYEKEE (reference sequence). The DNA for the CDR3 is TGTGCCAGCAGCACTTCCTACGAGCAGTACTTC. Translated: CASSTSYEQYF. The full variable domain, completed using reference TRBV5-5 and TRBJ2-7, is DAGVTQSPTHLIKTRGQQVTLRCSPISGHKSVSWYQQVLGQGPQFIFQYYEKEERGRGNFPDRFSARQFPNYSSELNVNALLLGDSALYLCASSTSYEQYFGPGTRLTVT.

The chain uses TRBV28 and TRBJ2-3, with TRBD2 matching over 9 bases. Germline V CDR1 and CDR2: MDHEN, SYDVKM. Trimming at V came to 3 bases and at J to 7 bases, leaving 8 bases not matched to a gene. CDR3 length equals 15 residues. The CDR3 DNA sequence: TGTGCCAGCAGTTTGGGCGGGAGGGCGGTAAATACGCAGTATTTT. It encodes CASSLGGRAVNTQYF.

The chain recombines TRBV30 with TRBJ2-5; 8 bases are a match to TRBD1. The CDR3 runs to 14 residues. CDR1 GTSNPN and CDR2 SVGIG come from the germline V gene (reference sequence). The V gene end was trimmed by 3 bases and the J gene end by 2 bases; junction bases not matched to a gene: 5. This chain's CDR3 is CAWRKTGGQETQYF. CDR3 in DNA: TGTGCCTGGAGAAAAACAGGGGGACAAGAGACCCAGTACTTC.

This chain links TRBV5-4 with TRBJ2-2, with unresolved D. CDR1 and CDR2 from the germline V gene are SGHNT and YYREEE (reference sequence). The ends were cut back, 0 bases at V and 3 bases at J, with 0 bases in the middle. This CDR3 is 12 amino acids long. DNA of the CDR3: TGTGCCAGCAGCTTGGACACCGGGGAGCTGTTTTTT. Encoded protein: CASSLDTGELFF.

This rearrangement joins TRBV2 to TRBJ1-2; 10 positions match TRBD1. CDR1 SNHLY and CDR2 FYNNEI come from the germline V gene. The CDR3 has 14 residues. The J segment lost 5 bases and the V segment lost 7 bases, leaving 7 bases of the junction unmatched. In DNA form, the CDR3 reads TGTGCCAGCATGGGGACAGGGGAGCCTTATGGCTACACCTTC. Its translation: CASMGTGEPYGYTF.

J is TRBJ2-2 and V is TRBV11-3, with unresolved D. This CDR3 has 13 amino acids. Trimming left V 2 bases short and J 6 bases short, with 7 bases between. CDR1 is SGHNT and CDR2 is YENEEA in the germline V gene. The CDR3 sequence: CASSLRSAGELFF. For the CDR3, the DNA is TGTGCCAGCAGCTTACGGTCCGCCGGGGAGCTGTTTTTT.

In regard to this clone: Other DNA sequences in the same sample also yield this CDR3. V is TRBV18 and J is TRBJ2-2; no clear D. Germline V lookup: CDR1 KGHSH, CDR2 LQKENI. This CDR3 region has 11 residues. V was trimmed by 3 bases and J by 6 bases, leaving 2 bases between them. CDR3 nucleotides: TGTGCCAGCTCACCCCCCGGGGAGCTGTTTTTT. Translated: CASSPPGELFF. The full variable domain, rest sourced from reference TRBV18 and TRBJ2-2, is NAGVMQNPRHLVRRRGQEARLRCSPMKGHSHVYWYRQLPEEGLKFMVYLQKENIIDESGMPKERFSAEFPKEGPSILRIQQVVRGDSAAYFCASSPPGELFFGEGSRLTVL.

The V call is TRBV5-5, the J call TRBJ2-7, with a possible D match to TRBD1 (6 bases). CDR3 length: 14 amino acids. Per the germline V gene, CDR1 is SGHKS and CDR2 is YYEKEE (reference sequence). V lost 5 bases and J 3 bases, leaving 15 bases between the germline ends. The CDR3 here is CASRSSGAHYEQYF. DNA for the CDR3: TGTGCCAGCAGGTCTTCAGGGGCCCACTACGAGCAGTACTTC.

This chain connects TRBV27 to TRBJ1-1, with D possibly TRBD1 on 5 matching bases. Germline V gives CDR1 MNHEY, CDR2 SMNVEV (reference sequence). This CDR3 spans 15 amino acids. V lost 3 bases, J lost 6 bases, and 17 bases lay in between. This CDR3 reads CASSFAGQIDSEAFF. For the CDR3, the DNA is TGTGCCAGCAGTTTTGCAGGGCAGATCGACTCTGAAGCTTTCTTT.

The chain is built from TRBV4-3 and TRBJ1-1, with D possibly matching TRBD1 (5 bases). V was clipped by 3 bases and J by 3 bases, with 14 bases between them. The CDR3 sequence is 15 residues long. Germline CDR1 LGHNA, CDR2 YSLEER. CDR3 sequence: CASSQGVTMDTEAFF. The CDR3, as DNA: TGCGCCAGCAGCCAGGGGGTCACCATGGACACTGAAGCTTTCTTT.

In its sample, this clone was seen once. The chain recombines TRBV7-9 with TRBJ2-5, with 10 bases lining up with TRBD2. The CDR3 runs 14 residues. V trimming: 4 bases; J trimming: 4 bases; junction bases outside the gene matches: 3. Germline values: CDR1 SEHNR, CDR2 FQNEAQ (reference sequence). The CDR3 region has the DNA TGTGCCAGCAGCTCCCAGCGGGAGGGAGAGACCCAGTACTTC. It codes for CASSSQREGETQYF.

This clone was seen once. This chain uses TRBV27 with TRBJ2-6, with TRBD1 matching 7 bases. Unmatched junction bases numbered 19, after V lost 4 bases and J lost 1 base. CDR3 length: 21 residues. In germline, CDR1 is MNHEY, CDR2 SMNVEV (reference sequence). CDR3 residues: CASSSDRAVLPAISGANVLTF. The CDR3 bases are TGTGCCAGCAGTTCCGACAGGGCAGTCCTCCCCGCGATTTCTGGGGCCAACGTCCTGACTTTC.

The chain carries TRBV5-1 and TRBJ2-7; 8 bases are shared with TRBD2. The CDR3 contains 15 residues. Per germline, CDR1 SGHRS and CDR2 YFSETQ. With V trimmed by 4 bases and J by 4 bases, 10 bases remained unmatched. CDR3 sequence reads: CASSQSSGSTYEQYF. Here the CDR3 DNA reads TGCGCCAGCAGCCAATCTAGCGGGTCAACTTACGAGCAGTACTTC.